This T cell receptor beta chain was sequenced during a study of T-cell reconstitution after alpha-beta-depleted transplantation in children. The TCRbeta library incorporated unique molecular identifiers. TCRdb independently ran MiXCR on the PCR reads; one entry per CDR3 protein. This sample has 250,000 to 400,000 distinct CDR3 sequences, with approximately 23% found just once. The CDR3 has 17 residues. Deletions cut 0 bases from V and 8 bases from J, with 23 bases between. Germline V lookup: CDR1 SGHRS, CDR2 YFSETQ. The chain has TRBV5-1 and TRBJ1-2; D gene uncertain. The source of this sequence is a male patient under 18 who had a stem cell transplant for acute lymphoblastic leukemia, so the T cells may come from the graft donor. This specimen was PBMCs, mostly from graft donor cells, taken 180 days after TCRalphabeta/CD19-depleted stem cell transplant. CDR3 residues: CASSLAGVQPPTLGYTF. CDR3 sequence (DNA): TGCGCCAGCAGCTTGGCCGGGGTGCAGCCGCCGACTTTGGGCTACACCTTC.